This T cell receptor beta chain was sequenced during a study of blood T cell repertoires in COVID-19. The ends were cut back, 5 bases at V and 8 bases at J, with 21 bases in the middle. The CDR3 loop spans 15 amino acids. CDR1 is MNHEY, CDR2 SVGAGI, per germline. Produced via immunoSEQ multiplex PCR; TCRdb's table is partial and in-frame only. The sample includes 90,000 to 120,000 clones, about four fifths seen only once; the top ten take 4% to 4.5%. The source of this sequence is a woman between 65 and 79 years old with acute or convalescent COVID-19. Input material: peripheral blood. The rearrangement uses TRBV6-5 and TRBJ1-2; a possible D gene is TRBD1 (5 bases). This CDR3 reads CASSRGDYSLNGYTF. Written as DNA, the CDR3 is TGTGCCAGCAGTCGTGGGGACTACAGCTTAAACGGCTACACCTTC.